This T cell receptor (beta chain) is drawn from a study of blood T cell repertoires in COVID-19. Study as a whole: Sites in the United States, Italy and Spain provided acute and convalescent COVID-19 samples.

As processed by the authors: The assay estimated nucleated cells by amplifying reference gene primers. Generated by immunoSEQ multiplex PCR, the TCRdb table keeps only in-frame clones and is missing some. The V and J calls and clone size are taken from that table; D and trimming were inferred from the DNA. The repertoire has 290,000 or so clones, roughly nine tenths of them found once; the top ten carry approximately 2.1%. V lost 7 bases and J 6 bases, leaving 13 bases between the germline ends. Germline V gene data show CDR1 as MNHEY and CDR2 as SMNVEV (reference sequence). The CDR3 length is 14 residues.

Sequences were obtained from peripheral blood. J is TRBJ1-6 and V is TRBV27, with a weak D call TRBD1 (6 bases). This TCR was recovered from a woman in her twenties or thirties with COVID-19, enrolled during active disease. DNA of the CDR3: TGTGCCAGCACCCCGACAGGCCCTAATTCACCCCTCCACTTT. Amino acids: CASTPTGPNSPLHF.